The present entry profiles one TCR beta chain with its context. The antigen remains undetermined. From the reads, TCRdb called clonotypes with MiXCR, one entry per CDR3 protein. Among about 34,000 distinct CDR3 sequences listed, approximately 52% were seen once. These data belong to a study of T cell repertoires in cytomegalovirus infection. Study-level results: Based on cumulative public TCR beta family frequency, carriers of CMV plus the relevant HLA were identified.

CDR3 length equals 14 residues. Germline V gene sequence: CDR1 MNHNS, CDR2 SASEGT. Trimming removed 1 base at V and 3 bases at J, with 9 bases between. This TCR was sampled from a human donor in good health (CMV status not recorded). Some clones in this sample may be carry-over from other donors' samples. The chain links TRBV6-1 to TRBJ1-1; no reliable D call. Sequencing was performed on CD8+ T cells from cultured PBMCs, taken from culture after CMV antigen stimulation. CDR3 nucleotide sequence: TGTGCCAGCAGTGAAGACGGGATGTACACTGAAGCTTTCTTT. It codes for CASSEDGMYTEAFF.